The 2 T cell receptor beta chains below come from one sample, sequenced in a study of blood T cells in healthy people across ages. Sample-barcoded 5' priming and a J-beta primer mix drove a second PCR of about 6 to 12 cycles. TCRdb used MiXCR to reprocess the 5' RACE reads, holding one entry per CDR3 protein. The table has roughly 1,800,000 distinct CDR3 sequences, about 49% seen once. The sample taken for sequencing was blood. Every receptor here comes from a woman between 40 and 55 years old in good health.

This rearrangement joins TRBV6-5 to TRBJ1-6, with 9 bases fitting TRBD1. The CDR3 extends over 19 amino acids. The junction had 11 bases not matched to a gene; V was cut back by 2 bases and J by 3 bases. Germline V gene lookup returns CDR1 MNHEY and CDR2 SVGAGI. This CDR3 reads CASSYDAGQGQLYNSPLHF. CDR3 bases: TGTGCCAGCAGTTACGACGCAGGACAGGGGCAACTCTATAATTCACCCCTCCACTTT.

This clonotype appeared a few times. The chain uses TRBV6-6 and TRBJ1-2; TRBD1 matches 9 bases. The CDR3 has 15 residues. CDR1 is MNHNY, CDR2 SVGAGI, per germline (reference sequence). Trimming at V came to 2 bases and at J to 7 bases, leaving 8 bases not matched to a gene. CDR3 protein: CASSYLTGGPGGYTF. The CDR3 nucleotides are TGTGCCAGCAGTTACCTTACAGGGGGCCCGGGTGGCTACACCTTC.